This T cell receptor (beta chain) originates from a study of blood T cell repertoires in COVID-19. Looking at the study overall: There were acute and convalescent COVID-19 samples, and they came from the United States, Italy and Spain. PBMCs, B-cell-depleted T cells, or T cells provided the cDNA or gDNA that made up the material.

Per germline, CDR1 LNHDA and CDR2 SQIVND (reference sequence). CDR3 size: 15 residues. V was pared by 5 bases and J by 0 bases, with 13 bases between. Study processing details: Counts of nucleated cells, estimated from reference gene primer amplification, were obtained. Clones were sequenced by immunoSEQ multiplex PCR, and TCRdb holds only the in-frame ones, with some missing. D and trimming were read from the DNA, whereas the V and J calls and clone size are those reported in that table. The data contain approximately 94,000 clones, 85% to 90% of them singletons. V gene TRBV19 combines with J gene TRBJ2-5; D is ambiguous. The sequencing sample was made of peripheral blood. This receptor was obtained from a human donor in a cohort sampled during active COVID-19. CDR3 bases: TGTGCCAGTAGTCAAACCCTAGGTTACCAAGAGACCCAGTACTTC. Protein product: CASSQTLGYQETQYF.